This TCR beta chain was profiled in a study of T cell changes during pregnancy in multiple sclerosis. Profiling relied on immunoSEQ multiplex PCR, and the TCRdb table lists in-frame clones only, not all of them. The sample has 35,000 to 45,000 clones; approximately 90% are singletons. The V and J ends lost 3 bases and 3 bases respectively, with 7 bases between them. CDR3 length equals 12 residues. The germline V gene has CDR1 SGHRS and CDR2 YFSETQ. V is TRBV5-1 and J is TRBJ2-7; weak D call: TRBD1 (6 bases). This receptor was identified in a female donor with multiple sclerosis, enrolled in a pregnancy study. The sample consisted of CD8+ T cells from peripheral blood mononuclear cells, taken in the first trimester of pregnancy. CDR3 amino acids: CASSSDSYEQYF. CDR3 sequence (DNA): TGCGCCAGCAGCTCGGACAGCTACGAGCAGTACTTC.